These T cell receptor beta chains were read from a single sample in a study of post-analysis software for immune sequencing data. TCRdb processed the PCR reads anew with MiXCR; each CDR3 protein has one entry. The sample lists around 500,000 distinct CDR3 sequences; approximately 31% were seen once. Sequencing was carried out using blood. These receptors were collected from a girl between 2 and 17 years old with multiple sclerosis. CDR3s leave out the opening cysteine and the closing phenylalanine or tryptophan.

J gene: TRBJ2-2
CDR3 length: 15
V gene: TRBV5-1
CDR3 protein: ASSLLQGALSTGELF

J gene: TRBJ2-1
CDR3 length: 15
V gene: TRBV20-1
CDR3 protein: SARPSLGGRLTDTQF

J gene: TRBJ2-1
CDR3 length: 13
V gene: TRBV7-9
CDR3 protein: ASSLAGLADNEQF

J gene: TRBJ2-5
CDR3 length: 14
V gene: TRBV5-8
CDR3 protein: ASSFLTSGGEETQY

J gene: TRBJ1-6
CDR3 length: 11
V gene: TRBV7-9
CDR3 protein: ASSLQGGSPLH

J gene: TRBJ2-2
CDR3 length: 11
V gene: TRBV19
CDR3 protein: ASTHTVTGELF

J gene: TRBJ1-5
CDR3 length: 21
V gene: TRBV11-1
CDR3 protein: ASRDRLSGINAEFGCALFLGH

J gene: TRBJ1-2
CDR3 length: 13
V gene: TRBV4-1
CDR3 protein: ASSQDGGRNYGYT

J gene: TRBJ1-1
CDR3 length: 12
V gene: TRBV12-3/TRBV12-4
CDR3 protein: ASRMTGRGTEAF

J gene: TRBJ1-1
CDR3 length: 13
V gene: TRBV20-1
CDR3 protein: SAPSPTGGPGSAF

J gene: TRBJ2-1
CDR3 length: 14
V gene: TRBV20-1
CDR3 protein: SARGGGTGVDNEQF

J gene: TRBJ2-5
CDR3 length: 17
V gene: TRBV9
CDR3 protein: ASSATGTSGWEYQETQY

J gene: TRBJ2-1
CDR3 length: 11
V gene: TRBV5-1
CDR3 protein: ASSLWQSNEQF

J gene: TRBJ2-1
CDR3 length: 14
V gene: TRBV3-1
CDR3 protein: ASSPEDGGLYNEQF

J gene: TRBJ2-2
CDR3 length: 13
V gene: TRBV29-1
CDR3 protein: SVRTSGGAHGELF

J gene: .
CDR3 length: 10
V gene: TRBV9
CDR3 protein: ASSVAEDIQY

J gene: TRBJ1-5
CDR3 length: 12
V gene: TRBV7-9
CDR3 protein: ASSLGPGTVSQH

J gene: TRBJ2-1
CDR3 length: 14
V gene: TRBV7-2
CDR3 protein: ASSKSSGGAKNEQF

J gene: TRBJ1-2
CDR3 length: 14
V gene: TRBV4-1
CDR3 protein: ASSQAGGRANYGYT

J gene: TRBJ2-6
CDR3 length: 14
V gene: TRBV9
CDR3 protein: ASSVQQGAGANVLT

J gene: TRBJ1-2
CDR3 length: 8
V gene: TRBV29-1
CDR3 protein: SVDSDGYT

J gene: TRBJ2-7
CDR3 length: 13
V gene: TRBV7-9
CDR3 protein: ASSFEGRTGNEQY

J gene: TRBJ1-1
CDR3 length: 11
V gene: TRBV3-1
CDR3 protein: ASSPRRITEAF

J gene: TRBJ1-2
CDR3 length: 15
V gene: TRBV20-1
CDR3 protein: SARSVRGPDYGYGYT

J gene: TRBJ2-1
CDR3 length: 15
V gene: TRBV5-5
CDR3 protein: ASSWGAKRSSYNEQF

J gene: TRBJ2-3
CDR3 length: 12
V gene: TRBV20-1
CDR3 protein: SARRAGGVDTQY

J gene: TRBJ2-7
CDR3 length: 12
V gene: TRBV29-1
CDR3 protein: SVVPGRSVDVQY

J gene: TRBJ2-5
CDR3 length: 14
V gene: TRBV9
CDR3 protein: ASGRSLDRLQETQY

J gene: TRBJ1-5
CDR3 length: 12
V gene: TRBV6-6
CDR3 protein: ASSVQGTEQPQH

J gene: TRBJ1-2
CDR3 length: 12
V gene: TRBV12-3/TRBV12-4
CDR3 protein: ASSLAPGHYGYT

J gene: TRBJ2-5
CDR3 length: 11
V gene: TRBV20-1
CDR3 protein: SARTTGAETQY

J gene: TRBJ2-1
CDR3 length: 13
V gene: TRBV11-2
CDR3 protein: ASSRNGLFYNEQF

J gene: TRBJ2-5
CDR3 length: 14
V gene: TRBV29-1
CDR3 protein: SVGRGLAEHQETQY

J gene: TRBJ2-7
CDR3 length: 12
V gene: TRBV27
CDR3 protein: ASTSDSFPYEQY

J gene: TRBJ2-7
CDR3 length: 14
V gene: TRBV7-2
CDR3 protein: ASNIARGRVIGEQY

J gene: TRBJ2-1
CDR3 length: 12
V gene: TRBV4-1
CDR3 protein: ASSQERGANEQF

J gene: TRBJ2-7
CDR3 length: 12
V gene: TRBV7-3
CDR3 protein: ASSLGQGHYEQY

J gene: TRBJ2-7
CDR3 length: 14
V gene: TRBV9
CDR3 protein: ASSVATGLSPYEQY

J gene: TRBJ2-3
CDR3 length: 12
V gene: TRBV29-1
CDR3 protein: SVGASGFTDTQY

J gene: TRBJ1-1
CDR3 length: 10
V gene: TRBV29-1
CDR3 protein: SGGGANTEAF

J gene: TRBJ2-7
CDR3 length: 13
V gene: TRBV9
CDR3 protein: ASSVGTGGEYEQY

J gene: TRBJ2-1
CDR3 length: 12
V gene: TRBV5-1
CDR3 protein: ASSFQTQYNEQF

J gene: .
CDR3 length: 10
V gene: TRBV15
CDR3 protein: ATSSGYIEQY

J gene: TRBJ2-7
CDR3 length: 12
V gene: TRBV9
CDR3 protein: ASSPGALGVEQY

J gene: TRBJ2-2
CDR3 length: 14
V gene: TRBV3-1
CDR3 protein: ASSQGGWGATGELF

J gene: TRBJ2-7
CDR3 length: 11
V gene: TRBV12-3/TRBV12-4
CDR3 protein: ASSLATGHEQY

J gene: TRBJ1-2
CDR3 length: 12
V gene: TRBV5-6
CDR3 protein: ASSLASGTYGYT

J gene: TRBJ2-7
CDR3 length: 12
V gene: TRBV2
CDR3 protein: ASVAGGSSYEQY

J gene: TRBJ1-1
CDR3 length: 13
V gene: TRBV4-1
CDR3 protein: ASSQETARDTEAF

J gene: TRBJ2-5
CDR3 length: 14
V gene: TRBV9
CDR3 protein: ASSPKGGGYQETQY

J gene: TRBJ1-4
CDR3 length: 15
V gene: TRBV20-1
CDR3 protein: SARGDDTTGAPEKLF

J gene: TRBJ1-1
CDR3 length: 11
V gene: TRBV10-3
CDR3 protein: AISLGVNTEAF

J gene: TRBJ1-3
CDR3 length: 11
V gene: TRBV29-1
CDR3 protein: STDRVGGNTIY